Each of the 21 T cell receptor beta chains below was sequenced from the same sample in a study of shared clonotypes between healthy human individuals. Only in-frame clones appear in the TCRdb table, and some are missing; sequencing was by immunoSEQ multiplex PCR. The sample holds 550,000 to 850,000 clones; 55% to 75% are singletons and the top ten take approximately 1.7%. Sequences were obtained from memory CD4+ T cells sorted from blood. This sample's subset: CD45RA-negative fraction. The origin of the receptors is a woman aged 25 to 39 in good health.

Details on this clone: This specimen includes other DNA sequences encoding the same CDR3. The chain has TRBV30 and TRBJ1-5; D is unresolved. The CDR3 contains 15 residues. V shed 2 bases and J shed 1 base, with 12 bases lying between them. In germline, CDR1 is GTSNPN, CDR2 SVGIG (reference sequence). The CDR3 DNA is TGTGCCTGGAGTTCTGGCAGCTCCAGCAATCAGCCCCAGCATTTT. This encodes CAWSSGSSSNQPQHF.

This clone was counted only a few times. Within the sample, other DNA sequences also encode this same CDR3. V gene TRBV6-5 combines with J gene TRBJ1-1, with 7 bases lining up with TRBD1. J lost 2 bases, V lost 5 bases, and 5 bases had no gene match. Germline V gene lookup returns CDR1 MNHEY and CDR2 SVGAGI. The length of the CDR3 is 14 residues. CDR3 residues: CASSPRTGNTEAFF. CDR3 nucleotide sequence: TGTGCCAGCAGTCCCCGGACAGGTAACACTGAAGCTTTCTTT.

The gene calls are TRBV18 and TRBJ2-3; the match to TRBD1 covers 11 bases. CDR3 length equals 15 residues. CDR1 KGHSH and CDR2 LQKENI come from the germline V gene. Trimming took 7 bases from V and 3 from J; bases not matched to a gene: 6. CDR3 amino acids: CASFAGTGGTDTQYF. CDR3 sequence (DNA): TGTGCCAGCTTTGCCGGGACAGGGGGTACAGATACGCAGTATTTT.

CDR3: CASSLEFSNQPQHF. CDR3 sequence (DNA): TGTGCCAGCAGCTTAGAATTTAGCAATCAGCCCCAGCATTTT. The rearrangement links TRBV11-2 to TRBJ1-5; no reliable D call. CDR1 and CDR2 (germline): SGHAT, FQNNGV. With 0 bases removed from V and 0 bases from J, the gap between germline ends came to 3 bases. The CDR3 runs 14 residues.

V gene TRBV19 combines with J gene TRBJ2-6; D not certain. Trimming removed 3 bases from V and 2 bases from J, with 17 bases in between. The CDR3 spans 18 residues. Germline CDR1 reads LNHDA; CDR2 reads SQIVND (reference sequence). CDR3 DNA: TGTGCCAGTAGTATTAATGATAAGGGAACACCTGGGGCCAACGTCCTGACTTTC. It encodes CASSINDKGTPGANVLTF.

CDR3 sequence: CASSPGSEGYNEQFF. The DNA of the CDR3 is TGTGCCAGCTCACCAGGAAGCGAGGGTTACAATGAGCAGTTCTTC. The V and J genes are TRBV18 and TRBJ2-1; D is possibly TRBD2 (5 bases). CDR3 length equals 15 residues. V was pared by 2 bases and J by 4 bases, with 12 bases between. Germline loops: CDR1 KGHSH, CDR2 LQKENI.

This clone was seen once. This chain joins TRBV25-1 and TRBJ2-3; no definite D call. The germline V gene has CDR1 MGHDK and CDR2 SYGVNS. V was clipped by 5 bases and J by 4 bases, with 10 bases between them. The CDR3 has 13 residues. This CDR3 reads CASSKQRPDTQYF. Written as DNA, the CDR3 is TGTGCCAGCAGTAAACAAAGGCCAGATACGCAGTATTTT.

The chain employs TRBV19 and TRBJ2-1; TRBD2 aligns across 13 bases. This CDR3 is 18 amino acids long. V lost 1 base, J lost 4 bases, and 7 bases stayed unmatched. Germline V lookup: CDR1 LNHDA, CDR2 SQIVND (reference sequence). This CDR3 reads CASSIGAGTSGKYNEQFF. DNA of the CDR3: TGTGCCAGTAGTATAGGGGCGGGGACTAGCGGGAAGTACAATGAGCAGTTCTTC.

The chain couples TRBV7-3 to TRBJ1-1; 10 bases agree with TRBD1. The ends lost 1 base at V and 8 bases at J; junction bases unmatched: 1. The CDR3 consists of 13 residues. The V gene's germline CDR1 is SGHTA and CDR2 FQGTGA. CDR3 in amino acids: CASSLMGQGEAFF. CDR3 DNA sequence: TGTGCCAGCAGCTTAATGGGACAGGGGGAAGCTTTCTTT. The complete variable domain, with remaining parts taken from reference TRBV7-3 and TRBJ1-1, reads GAGVSQTPSNKVTEKGKYVELRCDPISGHTALYWYRQSLGQGPEFLIYFQGTGAADDSGLPNDRFFAVRPEGSVSTLKIQRTERGDSAVYLCASSLMGQGEAFFGQGTRLTVV.

This clone has just a few counts. J is TRBJ2-2 and V is TRBV2; weak D call: TRBD1 (5 bases). Trimming pared 6 bases from V and 5 bases from J, leaving 7 bases between. Germline lookup yields CDR1 SNHLY and CDR2 FYNNEI. The CDR3 has 12 amino acids. The CDR3 DNA reads TGTGCCAGCAGCAGGGATACCGGGGAGCTGTTTTTT. It specifies CASSRDTGELFF.

This clone was observed a few times. Other DNA sequences in this specimen translate into the identical CDR3. The rearrangement joins TRBV6-1 to TRBJ2-7, with unresolved D. Trimming cost V 11 bases and J 0 bases, with 17 bases left between them. The CDR3 runs 14 residues. Germline CDR1 MNHNS, CDR2 SASEGT. The CDR3 DNA sequence: TGTGCCTCCTCAGTAGGACCTAGCTCCTACGAGCAGTACTTC. This encodes CASSVGPSSYEQYF.

This chain uses TRBV28 with TRBJ1-5; D is ambiguous. This CDR3 spans 12 amino acids. Trimming pared 7 bases from V and 6 bases from J, leaving 10 bases between. Germline values: CDR1 MDHEN, CDR2 SYDVKM. The CDR3 region has the DNA TGTGCCAGCAAAGCGGGAGTTCAGCCCCAGCATTTT. This gives the protein CASKAGVQPQHF.

A note on this clone: With a much larger clone just one base away, this may be a read error. Other DNA sequences of this sample code for an identical CDR3. This sequence joins TRBV25-1 and TRBJ2-2, with 7 bases fitting TRBD2. Germline values: CDR1 MGHDK, CDR2 SYGVNS. CDR3 size: 16 residues. CDR3 DNA sequence: TGCGCCAGCAGTGGAGGCCTAGCGGCGAACACCGGGGAGCTGTTTTTT. Translating it yields CASSGGLAANTGELFF.

This rearrangement joins TRBV7-7 to TRBJ2-2; 11 positions agree with TRBD1. Germline values: CDR1 SSHAT, CDR2 FNYEAQ (reference sequence). The trim removed 1 base at V and 6 bases at J, leaving 4 bases unmatched. The CDR3 has 16 residues. The CDR3 DNA sequence: TGTGCCAGCAGCTTAGGGACAGGGGGCAGCTCCGGGGAGCTGTTTTTT. Translating it yields CASSLGTGGSSGELFF.

This clone has only a few counts. The genes are TRBV18 and TRBJ1-2; 7 nucleotides line up with TRBD1. This CDR3 is built from 15 residues. Looked up from germline, CDR1 is KGHSH and CDR2 is LQKENI. With 2 bases clipped from V and 3 bases from J, the junction kept 6 bases outside the gene matches. Here the CDR3 DNA reads TGTGCCAGCTCACCAAGCGAAACAGGGGACTATGGCTACACCTTC. Translation gives CASSPSETGDYGYTF. Using reference TRBV18 and TRBJ1-2 for the parts outside the CDR3, the full variable domain is NAGVMQNPRHLVRRRGQEARLRCSPMKGHSHVYWYRQLPEEGLKFMVYLQKENIIDESGMPKERFSAEFPKEGPSILRIQQVVRGDSAAYFCASSPSETGDYGYTFGSGTRLTVV.

V is TRBV7-8 and J is TRBJ2-5; maybe TRBD1 (6 bases). The tail of the sequence fits TRBJ2-7 better, so the J call may be wrong. The CDR3 spans 14 residues. Per germline, CDR1 SGHVS and CDR2 FQNEAQ. For the CDR3, the DNA is TGTGCCAGCAGCTTAGGAACAGGGCTCTACGAGCAGTACTTC. Translated: CASSLGTGLYEQYF.

Note on this clone: Other DNA sequences in the same sample also yield this CDR3. The rearrangement links TRBV18 to TRBJ2-3, with D unresolved. Germline V lookup: CDR1 KGHSH, CDR2 LQKENI. V was shortened by 3 bases and J by 0 bases, with 7 bases between the two germline ends. The CDR3 contains 14 residues. Here the CDR3 reads CASSPSRSTDTQYF. The CDR3 DNA reads TGTGCCAGCTCACCTTCTCGGAGCACAGATACGCAGTATTTT.

The chain joins TRBV28 to TRBJ1-5, with a tentative D call TRBD1 (5 bases). Trimming removed 7 bases at V and 3 bases at J, with 16 bases between. CDR3 length equals 15 residues. Germline CDR1 reads MDHEN; CDR2 reads SYDVKM. In DNA form, the CDR3 reads TGTGCCAGCAACCGACCCGACAGATTCAATCAGCCCCAGCATTTT. It encodes CASNRPDRFNQPQHF.

Only a few counts were recorded for this clone. V gene TRBV6-5 combines with J gene TRBJ2-7; a weak D match, TRBD1 (6 bases). The V gene's germline CDR1 is MNHEY and CDR2 SVGAGI. Trimming stripped 6 bases from V and 3 bases from J, with 9 bases between. CDR3 length: 12 amino acids. CDR3 DNA sequence: TGTGCCAGCAGATCGGACAGCTACGAGCAGTACTTC. Its protein is CASRSDSYEQYF.

This clone showed up just once. The chain carries TRBV28 and TRBJ2-3; TRBD1 agrees at 9 bases. The CDR3 has 15 amino acids. V lost 6 bases and J lost 4; bases outside the gene matches: 8. Germline-derived CDR1 and CDR2 are MDHEN and SYDVKM. CDR3 residues: CASRTGTGKADTQYF. The DNA of the CDR3 is TGTGCCAGCAGGACCGGGACAGGGAAGGCAGATACGCAGTATTTT.

This rearrangement joins TRBV5-4 to TRBJ1-2, with D possibly TRBD1 on 5 matching bases. Trimming left V 3 bases short and J 9 bases short, with 12 bases between. The CDR3 is 12 amino acids. The germline V gene encodes CDR1 SGHNT and CDR2 YYREEE (reference sequence). CDR3 region: CASSWGGSSYTF. The CDR3 bases are TGTGCCAGCAGCTGGGGCGGGAGTAGCTACACCTTC.